These 6 T cell receptor beta chains were sequenced from one sample in a study of OX40 agonist ivuxolimab in advanced cancers. This table comes from immunoSEQ multiplex PCR, and its TCRdb copy is limited to in-frame clones, with some not included. The sample shows tens of thousands of clones, 70% to 90% of them seen only once. Material: CD4+ or CD8+ T cells sorted from blood, obtained in a trial of the OX40 agonist ivuxolimab. The source is an adult with an advanced solid tumor such as melanoma, head and neck, liver or kidney cancer.

V and J are TRBV28 and TRBJ2-7; D may be TRBD1 (5 bases). In germline, CDR1 is MDHEN, CDR2 SYDVKM. V lost 8 bases, J lost 2 bases, and 7 bases lay in between. This CDR3 contains 11 residues. The DNA for the CDR3 is TGTGCCAGCGCAGGGACCTACGAGCAGTACTTC. Translation: CASAGTYEQYF.

The chain has TRBV6-6 and TRBJ2-7; 9 bases are shared with TRBD1. V shed 6 bases and J 6 bases; nucleotides not matched to a gene: 6. From germline, CDR1 is MNHNY and CDR2 SVGAGI (reference sequence). CDR3 length: 13 amino acids. The CDR3 reads CASSRDRVSEQYF. DNA of the CDR3: TGTGCCAGCAGCCGGGACAGGGTAAGCGAGCAGTACTTC.

This chain uses TRBV19 with TRBJ2-5; D call uncertain. Per the germline V gene, CDR1 is LNHDA and CDR2 is SQIVND (reference sequence). This CDR3 contains 13 residues. V was pared by 4 bases and J by 5 bases, with 11 bases between. CDR3 amino acids: CASSRVPGETQYF. The CDR3 DNA sequence: TGTGCCAGTAGTAGGGTTCCCGGGGAGACCCAGTACTTC. The full variable domain, its missing parts supplied by reference TRBV19 and TRBJ2-5, is DGGITQSPKYLFRKEGQNVTLSCEQNLNHDAMYWYRQDPGQGLRLIYYSQIVNDFQKGDIAEGYSVSREKKESFPLTVTSAQKNPTAFYLCASSRVPGETQYFGPGTRLLVL.

The rearrangement links TRBV19 to TRBJ1-2; no clear D gene. The germline V gene encodes CDR1 LNHDA and CDR2 SQIVND (reference sequence). The CDR3 is 13 residues long. V shed 0 bases and J shed 7 bases, with 9 bases lying between them. The CDR3 nucleotides read TGTGCCAGTAGTATAGATTTCTACAGTGGCTACACCTTC. It is translated as CASSIDFYSGYTF.

This chain links TRBV21-1 with TRBJ2-1; the DNA was not used to check the table's D call, TRBD2. TRBV21-1 is a known pseudogene. The CDR3 length is 15 residues. The CDR3 bases are TGTGCCAGCAGCAAAGATAGCGGGAAGTACAATGAGCAGTTCTTC. Its translation is CASSKDSGKYNEQFF.

The chain employs TRBV19 and TRBJ1-3; D is undetermined. Germline V gives CDR1 LNHDA, CDR2 SQIVND (reference sequence). V lost 11 bases and J 4 bases, leaving 12 bases between the germline ends. This CDR3 spans 12 amino acids. CDR3 nucleotide sequence: TGTGCCTCTGAGACGCCCGGAAACACCATATATTTT. It specifies CASETPGNTIYF.